The rows below give T cell receptor beta chains drawn from one sample of a study of T cell responses to AZD1222 COVID-19 vaccine. Using immunoSEQ multiplex PCR, the repertoire was profiled, and TCRdb retains in-frame clones only, with some absent. The sample lists around 130,000 clones; 90% to 95% were seen once. Material: peripheral blood, obtained on day 0 of AZD1222 vaccination. The receptors shown here come from an adult in good health. Both conserved end residues are part of each CDR3. The order of the fields is clone size, V gene, J gene, D gene, CDR3 DNA, CDR3 protein. A D gene is named only where the DNA matches it firmly. Size values are once, few and many counts, or a class for expanded clones, and some rows have none.

>NA|TRBV11-2|TRBJ1-1|NA
TGTGCCAGCAGCTTAGTTCGGGGGGGTTTAGAAGCTTTCTTT
CASSLVRGGLEAFF
>once|TRBV27|TRBJ1-5|NA
TGTGCCAGCAGTCCCCCAACGGGGGCCTATCAGCCCCAGCATTTT
CASSPPTGAYQPQHF
>NA|TRBV28|TRBJ1-1|NA
TGTGCCAGCAGTGCAGGACTGCCGGGGACTGAAGCTTTCTTT
CASSAGLPGTEAFF
>NA|TRBV30|TRBJ2-5|TRBD2
TGTGCCTGTCACTCGGGGGGCCAAGAGACCCAGTACTTC
CACHSGGQETQYF
>NA|TRBV7-8|TRBJ1-2|NA
TGTGCCAGCAGTCCGTGGGGTACTAACTATGGCTACACCTTC
CASSPWGTNYGYTF
>NA|TRBV4-1|TRBJ2-7|NA
TGCGCCAGCAGCCCCCGGGACGGATTCCCGACCGAGCAGTACTTC
CASSPRDGFPTEQYF
>NA|TRBV3-1/TRBV3-2|TRBJ1-2|NA
TGTGCCAGCAGCCTGATAGGCTCCGCGGGTGGCTACACCTTC
CASSLIGSAGGYTF
>NA|TRBV11-2|TRBJ2-2|TRBD1
TGTGCCAGCAGCAAATCCGGGACAGGGGGCGGCGGACGCGGGGAGCTGTTTTTT
CASSKSGTGGGGRGELFF
>NA|TRBV7-9|TRBJ2-7|NA
TGTGCCAGCAGCTTAGCGGACAGAACCTACGAGCAGTACTTC
CASSLADRTYEQYF
>NA|TRBV5-8|TRBJ1-5|NA
TGTGCCTGGTCAGTGCTAGGACAGCCCCAGCATTTT
CAWSVLGQPQHF
>NA|TRBV23-1|TRBJ1-6|TRBD1
TGCGCCAGCAGTCAATCGGGACAGGGGGGCAATTCACCCCTCCACTTT
CASSQSGQGGNSPLHF
>once|TRBV6-5|TRBJ2-1|NA
TGTGCCAGCAGTTACTCGATAACCGTGAAGACTGAGCAGTTCTTC
CASSYSITVKTEQFF
>NA|TRBV7-2|TRBJ2-7|NA
TGTGCCAGCAGCTCGGTAGCGGCCGCTTACGAGCAGTACTTC
CASSSVAAAYEQYF
>NA|TRBV21-1|TRBJ2-1|NA
TGTGCCAGCAACCATAGCGGGAGGGCCATCAATGAGCAGTTCTTC
CASNHSGRAINEQFF
>NA|TRBV5-4|TRBJ2-5|TRBD1
TGTGCCAGCAGCATCAACAGGGGGCTGGTGGCCCAGTACTTC
CASSINRGLVAQYF
>NA|TRBV5-4|TRBJ1-2|NA
TGTGCCAGCAGCTTGGAGGGCAGAACCTATGGCTACACCTTC
CASSLEGRTYGYTF
>NA|TRBV10-3|TRBJ1-2|NA
TGTGCCATCAGTGAGTCCTGGACGGCATATGGCTACACCTTC
CAISESWTAYGYTF
>NA|TRBV28|TRBJ1-6|NA
TGTGCCAGCAGTTTACAGGGCGCGGGGGGTTCACCCCTCCACTTT
CASSLQGAGGSPLHF
>NA|TRBV6-2/TRBV6-3|TRBJ2-7|NA
TGTGCCAGCAGCTGGCAGGTTCATAAGAGCTCCTACGAGCAGTACTTC
CASSWQVHKSSYEQYF
>once|TRBV4-1|TRBJ2-5|NA
TGCGCCAGCAGCCAAGCACGGACTGTCCAAGAGACCCAGTACTTC
CASSQARTVQETQYF